The present T cell receptor beta chain was sequenced within a study of OX40 agonist ivuxolimab in advanced cancers. Germline V lookup: CDR1 SGHTA, CDR2 FQGTGA. This CDR3 has 13 amino acids. V lost 4 bases and J 5 bases, leaving 10 bases between the germline ends. This clone was found once. The assay was immunoSEQ multiplex PCR, and TCRdb's table has in-frame clones only and misses some. The repertoire holds under 85,000 clones, with about 81% as singletons. The specimen comprised CD4+ or CD8+ T cells sorted from blood, sampled in a trial of the OX40 agonist ivuxolimab. V is TRBV7-3 and J is TRBJ2-3; D is possibly TRBD1 (5 bases). This TCR was sampled from an adult with an advanced solid tumor such as melanoma, head and neck, liver or kidney cancer. This CDR3 reads CASSSWGGDTQYF. Here the CDR3 DNA reads TGTGCCAGCAGCTCCTGGGGCGGAGATACGCAGTATTTT.